These 18 T cell receptor beta chains were all obtained from the same sample, sequenced in a study of blood T cell dynamics during melanoma immunotherapy. Time point: week 3, after first cycle of checkpoint inhibitor. Clones were read by immunoSEQ multiplex PCR, and TCRdb kept only the in-frame ones, dropping some. In the table there are approximately 9,600 clones, less than 90% of which are singletons. The specimen was blood, collected from a patient treated with checkpoint blockade. These receptors came from a human donor with melanoma.

This clone was counted between two and nine times. The CDR3 DNA follows: TGTGCCACCAGCAGAGATCGCAGCGGGGGCGGGGAGCTGTTTTTT. Its translation: CATSRDRSGGGELFF. The chain has TRBV15 and TRBJ2-2, with TRBD2 matching over 8 bases. With V trimmed by 0 bases and J by 7 bases, 4 bases remained unmatched. Per the germline V gene, CDR1 is LNHNV and CDR2 is YYDKDF (reference sequence). The CDR3 consists of 15 residues. The full variable domain, in which reference TRBV15 and TRBJ2-2 provide the parts outside the CDR3, is DAMVIQNPRYQVTQFGKPVTLSCSQTLNHNVMYWYQQKSSQAPKLLFHYYDKDFNNEADTPDNFQSRRPNTSFCFLDIRSPGLGDTAMYLCATSRDRSGGGELFFGEGSRLTVL.

The chain carries TRBV2 and TRBJ2-3; TRBD1 matches 7 bases. V was clipped by 5 bases and J by 0 bases; unmatched bases: 5. Looked up from germline, CDR1 is SNHLY and CDR2 is FYNNEI. The CDR3 spans 15 residues. Here the CDR3 DNA reads TGTGCCAGCAGTTTTGGACAGGCCAGCACAGATACGCAGTATTTT. This gives the protein CASSFGQASTDTQYF.

The rearrangement links TRBV6-4 to TRBJ2-3, with 11 bases that match TRBD2. Germline CDR1 is MRHNA and CDR2 is SNTAGT. The CDR3 covers 15 residues. Trimming at V came to 0 bases and at J to 4 bases, leaving 0 bases not matched to a gene. The CDR3 DNA follows: TGTGCCAGCAGTGACTCTAGCGGGGGGGCAGATACGCAGTATTTT. It codes for CASSDSSGGADTQYF.

The gene calls are TRBV19 and TRBJ1-6, with D hard to call. CDR3 length equals 15 residues. Per the germline V gene, CDR1 is LNHDA and CDR2 is SQIVND (reference sequence). V dropped 0 bases and J dropped 10 bases, with 13 bases sitting between them. The CDR3 region is CASSIDGSARSPLHF. Here the CDR3 DNA reads TGTGCCAGTAGTATAGATGGCTCCGCCCGGTCACCCCTCCACTTT.

The rearrangement uses TRBV6-1 and TRBJ2-4, with D possibly matching TRBD2 (6 bases). V lost 6 bases and J 6 bases, leaving 15 bases between the germline ends. The CDR3 sequence is 14 residues long. In germline, CDR1 is MNHNS, CDR2 SASEGT. This CDR3 is CASRPSGTLNIQYF. CDR3 DNA sequence: TGTGCCAGCAGACCAAGTGGGACTTTAAACATTCAGTACTTC.

The chain couples TRBV7-3 to TRBJ2-5; 8 nucleotides agree with TRBD2. The CDR3 totals 13 residues. Trimming cost V 5 bases and J 5 bases; bases outside gene matches: 4. CDR1 is SGHTA and CDR2 is FQGTGA in the germline V gene. The DNA for the CDR3 is TGTGCCAGCAGCCGACGGGAGGGGGAGACCCAGTACTTC. It translates to CASSRREGETQYF.

The chain recombines TRBV30 with TRBJ2-7; 8 bases line up with TRBD2. Germline lookup yields CDR1 GTSNPN and CDR2 SVGIG (reference sequence). After removal of 1 base from V and 6 bases from J, the junction contained 5 bases not matched to a gene. The CDR3 spans 13 residues. CDR3 coding DNA: TGTGCCTGGAGTGAAAGGGGACTAGGCGAGCAGTACTTC. It translates to CAWSERGLGEQYF.

This clone occurred once. This sequence joins TRBV2 and TRBJ1-1; D is possibly TRBD1 (6 bases). The CDR3 has 14 residues. V lost 6 bases and J 2 bases, leaving 13 bases between the germline ends. The germline CDR1 and CDR2 sequences are SNHLY and FYNNEI. CDR3 amino acids: CASSEQGDNTEAFF. Written as DNA, the CDR3 is TGTGCCAGCAGCGAACAGGGCGACAACACTGAAGCTTTCTTT. Based on the CDR3 plus reference TRBV2 and TRBJ1-1, the full variable domain is EPEVTQTPSHQVTQMGQEVILRCVPISNHLYFYWYRQILGQKVEFLVSFYNNEISEKSEIFDDQFSVERPDGSNFTLKIRSTKLEDSAMYFCASSEQGDNTEAFFGQGTRLTVV.

V and J are TRBV7-2 and TRBJ2-2, with D unresolved. The CDR3 extends over 13 amino acids. Trimming shortened V by 5 bases and J by 6 bases, and 10 bases separated the two germline ends. The V gene's germline CDR1 is SGHTA and CDR2 FQGNSA. CDR3 in amino acids: CASSPFVAGELFF. The CDR3 region has the DNA TGTGCCAGCAGCCCTTTCGTGGCCGGGGAGCTGTTTTTT.

The V call is TRBV29-1, the J call TRBJ2-5; the D gene is possibly TRBD2 (6 bases). The DNA matches TRBJ2-7 better at its end, which makes the J call doubtful. CDR3 size: 12 residues. From germline, CDR1 is SQVTM and CDR2 ANQGSEA. The CDR3 region has the DNA TGCAGCGCCGGGACTGAAGTAAGCGAGCAGTACTTC. This codes for CSAGTEVSEQYF.

The chain recombines TRBV6-1 with TRBJ1-5; TRBD1 is a possible D gene (6 bases). CDR1 MNHNS and CDR2 SASEGT come from the germline V gene. The germline V and J ends were trimmed by 6 bases and 2 bases, with 11 bases remaining between them. The CDR3 runs 14 residues. CDR3 amino acids: CASRVSGGNQPQHF. The CDR3, as DNA: TGTGCCAGCAGGGTTTCAGGGGGCAATCAGCCCCAGCATTTT.

This clone was counted a few times. Here the CDR3 DNA reads TGTGCCAGCACCGTTGGTACGGGACAGCCAAACACCATATATTTT. Its translation is CASTVGTGQPNTIYF. The V and J genes are TRBV7-9 and TRBJ1-3; TRBD1 matches at 7 bases. The V segment lost 7 bases and the J segment 6 bases; nucleotides outside the gene matches: 12. Germline CDR1 reads SEHNR; CDR2 reads FQNEAQ (reference sequence). This CDR3 comprises 15 residues. Using reference TRBV7-9 and TRBJ1-3 for the parts outside the CDR3, the full variable domain is DTGVSQNPRHKITKRGQNVTFRCDPISEHNRLYWYRQTLGQGPEFLTYFQNEAQLEKSRLLSDRFSAERPKGSFSTLEIQRTEQGDSAMYLCASTVGTGQPNTIYFGEGSWLTVV.

This clone was seen a single time. V gene TRBV5-6 combines with J gene TRBJ2-3; 8 bases line up with TRBD2. The germline V gene encodes CDR1 SGHDT and CDR2 YYEEEE. This CDR3 is 16 amino acids long. J lost 5 bases, V lost 1 base, and 9 bases had no gene match. The CDR3 spells CASSLPVGGALDTQYF. The CDR3 DNA follows: TGTGCCAGCAGCTTGCCAGTCGGGGGGGCCTTAGATACGCAGTATTTT.

This chain uses TRBV9 with TRBJ1-3; 8 bases match TRBD1. The CDR3 runs to 16 residues. The germline gives CDR1 SGDLS, CDR2 YYNGEE. The J segment lost 3 bases and the V segment lost 0 bases, leaving 5 bases of the junction unmatched. As DNA, the CDR3 is TGTGCCAGCAGCGTAGATCCAGGGGGCGTTGGAAACACCATATATTTT. It specifies CASSVDPGGVGNTIYF. Using reference TRBV9 and TRBJ1-3 for the parts outside the CDR3, the full variable domain is DSGVTQTPKHLITATGQRVTLRCSPRSGDLSVYWYQQSLDQGLQFLIQYYNGEERAKGNILERFSAQQFPDLHSELNLSSLELGDSALYFCASSVDPGGVGNTIYFGEGSWLTVV.

The chain links TRBV27 to TRBJ2-7; possibly TRBD1 for D (6 bases). Germline-derived CDR1 and CDR2 are MNHEY and SMNVEV (reference sequence). The V and J ends lost 3 bases and 10 bases respectively, with 13 bases between them. This CDR3 comprises 12 residues. The DNA for the CDR3 is TGTGCCAGCAGTTTTCGACGAGGGGGTCAGTACTTC. It translates to CASSFRRGGQYF.

The chain uses TRBV5-1 and TRBJ2-1; 15 nucleotides align to TRBD2. Germline assignment: CDR1 SGHRS and CDR2 YFSETQ. The trim removed 4 bases at V and 8 bases at J, leaving 7 bases unmatched. The CDR3 consists of 16 residues. The CDR3 coding sequence is TGCGCCAGCAGCCGAGGACTAGCGGGGGGGCCGTATGAGCAGTTCTTC. This codes for CASSRGLAGGPYEQFF.

The genes are TRBV7-2 and TRBJ2-7; D is undetermined. Germline loops: CDR1 SGHTA, CDR2 FQGNSA. CDR3 size: 13 residues. With 1 base removed from V and 7 bases from J, the gap between germline ends came to 11 bases. CDR3 protein: CASSLVVPGEQYF. Written as DNA, the CDR3 is TGTGCCAGCAGCTTAGTAGTACCTGGGGAGCAGTACTTC.

The chain employs TRBV2 and TRBJ1-2, with TRBD1 as a possible D gene (6 bases). From germline, CDR1 is SNHLY and CDR2 FYNNEI. Trimming left V 2 bases short and J 5 bases short, with 18 bases between. The CDR3 sequence is 16 residues long. The CDR3 bases are TGTGCCAGCAGTGAAACCGGGACACACCTGGTGTATGGCTACACCTTC. It is translated as CASSETGTHLVYGYTF.